This TCR beta chain was captured by sequencing in a study of CD8+ T cells in alopecia areata. Study outcomes and limitations: On tofacitinib, scalp and blood still held many of the expanded lesional clones.

Comments on this clone: Its antigen is unknown.

The CDR3 spans 11 residues. The germline V gene encodes CDR1 LNHDA and CDR2 SQIVND (reference sequence). Following RNA extraction, reverse transcription yielded cDNA that acted as the sequencing template. Repertoires were generated with immunoSEQ multiplex PCR, while TCRdb's copy carries only in-frame clones and drops some. Altogether about 200,000 clones are present, under 40% being singletons, with the ten largest covering 0.48%. Treatment indicated: oral pan-JAK inhibitor, 5-10 mg twice daily. This sequence joins TRBV19 and TRBJ2-2; D unresolved. The TCR sequence derives from a human donor with alopecia areata. Source: CD4+ T cells sorted from blood, taken at approximately week 30, from a patient treated with tofacitinib. The CDR3 sequence is CAIRSTGELFF. CDR3 nucleotide sequence: TGTGCTATTCGGTCCACCGGGGAGCTGTTTTTT.